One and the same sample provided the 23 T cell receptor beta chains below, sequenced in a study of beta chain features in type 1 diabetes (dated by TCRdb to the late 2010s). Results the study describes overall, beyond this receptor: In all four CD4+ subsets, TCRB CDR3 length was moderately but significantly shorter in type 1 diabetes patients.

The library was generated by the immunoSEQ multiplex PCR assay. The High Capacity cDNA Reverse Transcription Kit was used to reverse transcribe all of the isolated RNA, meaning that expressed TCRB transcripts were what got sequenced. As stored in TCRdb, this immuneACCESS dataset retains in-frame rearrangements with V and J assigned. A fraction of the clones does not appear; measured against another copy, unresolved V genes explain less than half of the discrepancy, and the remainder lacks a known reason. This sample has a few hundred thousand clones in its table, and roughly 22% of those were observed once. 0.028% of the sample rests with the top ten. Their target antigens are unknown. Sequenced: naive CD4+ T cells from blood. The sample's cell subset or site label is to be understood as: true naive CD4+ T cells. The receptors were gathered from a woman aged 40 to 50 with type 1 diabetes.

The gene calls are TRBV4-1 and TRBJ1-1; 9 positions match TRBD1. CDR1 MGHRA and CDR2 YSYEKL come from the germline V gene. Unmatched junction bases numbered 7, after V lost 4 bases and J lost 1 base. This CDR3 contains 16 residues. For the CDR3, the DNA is TGCGCCAGCAGCCGACCTGGGACAGGGTGGAACACTGAAGCTTTCTTT. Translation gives CASSRPGTGWNTEAFF.

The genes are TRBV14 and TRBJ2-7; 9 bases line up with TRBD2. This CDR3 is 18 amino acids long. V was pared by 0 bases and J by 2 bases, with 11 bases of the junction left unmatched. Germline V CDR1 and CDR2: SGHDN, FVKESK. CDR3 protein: CASSQELSGRPRTYEQYF. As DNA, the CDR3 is TGTGCCAGCAGCCAAGAATTAAGCGGGAGGCCCCGTACCTACGAGCAGTACTTC.

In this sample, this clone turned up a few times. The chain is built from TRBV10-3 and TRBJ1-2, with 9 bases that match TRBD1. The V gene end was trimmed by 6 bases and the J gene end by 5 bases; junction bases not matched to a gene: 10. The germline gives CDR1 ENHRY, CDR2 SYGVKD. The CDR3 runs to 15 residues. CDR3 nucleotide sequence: TGTGCCATCAGCTCCGGGACAGGGAAAGAATATGGCTACACCTTC. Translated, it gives CAISSGTGKEYGYTF.

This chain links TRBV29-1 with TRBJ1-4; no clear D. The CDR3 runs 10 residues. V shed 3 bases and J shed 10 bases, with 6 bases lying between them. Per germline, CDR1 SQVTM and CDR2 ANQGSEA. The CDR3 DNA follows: TGCAGCGTTGACGAGGGAAAACTGTTTTTT. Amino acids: CSVDEGKLFF. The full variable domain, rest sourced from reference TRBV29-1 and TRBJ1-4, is SAVISQKPSRDICQRGTSLTIQCQVDSQVTMMFWYRQQPGQSLTLIATANQGSEATYESGFVIDKFPISRPNLTFSTLTVSNMSPEDSSIYLCSVDEGKLFFGSGTQLSVL.

As DNA, the CDR3 is TGCAGCGTTGAAGGAACTTCGGAGGAAAAACTGTTTTTT. This translates into CSVEGTSEEKLFF. The chain recombines TRBV29-1 with TRBJ1-4; no clear D gene. This CDR3 spans 13 amino acids. Germline assignment: CDR1 SQVTM and CDR2 ANQGSEA. V lost 1 base to trimming and J lost 8 bases, with 11 bases between them. Filled out from reference TRBV29-1 and TRBJ1-4, the complete variable domain reads SAVISQKPSRDICQRGTSLTIQCQVDSQVTMMFWYRQQPGQSLTLIATANQGSEATYESGFVIDKFPISRPNLTFSTLTVSNMSPEDSSIYLCSVEGTSEEKLFFGSGTQLSVL.

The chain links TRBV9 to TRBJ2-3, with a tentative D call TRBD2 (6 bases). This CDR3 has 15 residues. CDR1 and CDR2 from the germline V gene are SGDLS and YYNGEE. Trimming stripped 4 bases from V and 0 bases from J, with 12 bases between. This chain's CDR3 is CASSPRGLSTDTQYF. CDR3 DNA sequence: TGTGCCAGCAGCCCACGGGGACTGAGCACAGATACGCAGTATTTT.

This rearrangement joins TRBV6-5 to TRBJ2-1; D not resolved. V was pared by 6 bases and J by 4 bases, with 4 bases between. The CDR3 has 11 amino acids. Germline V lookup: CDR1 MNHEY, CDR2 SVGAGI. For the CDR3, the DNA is TGTGCCAGCAGCTTTTACAATGAGCAGTTCTTC. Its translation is CASSFYNEQFF.

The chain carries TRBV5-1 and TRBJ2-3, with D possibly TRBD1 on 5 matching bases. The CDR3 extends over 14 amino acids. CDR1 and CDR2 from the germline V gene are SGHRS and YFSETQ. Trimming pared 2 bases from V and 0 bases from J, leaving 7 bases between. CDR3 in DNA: TGCGCCAGCAGCTTAGGGGTTAGCACAGATACGCAGTATTTT. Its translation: CASSLGVSTDTQYF.

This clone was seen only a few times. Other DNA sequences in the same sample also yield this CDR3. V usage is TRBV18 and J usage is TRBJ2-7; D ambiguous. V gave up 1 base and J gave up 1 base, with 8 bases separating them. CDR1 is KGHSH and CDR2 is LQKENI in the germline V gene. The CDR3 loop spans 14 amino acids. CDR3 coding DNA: TGTGCCAGCTCACCACTTGCAGATTCCTACGAGCAGTACTTC. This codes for CASSPLADSYEQYF.

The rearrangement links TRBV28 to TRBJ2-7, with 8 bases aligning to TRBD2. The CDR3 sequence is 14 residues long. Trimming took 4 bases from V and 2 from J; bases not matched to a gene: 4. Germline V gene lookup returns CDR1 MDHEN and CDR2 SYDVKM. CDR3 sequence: CASSSTSAPYEQYF. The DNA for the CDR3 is TGTGCCAGCAGTTCGACTAGCGCACCCTACGAGCAGTACTTC.

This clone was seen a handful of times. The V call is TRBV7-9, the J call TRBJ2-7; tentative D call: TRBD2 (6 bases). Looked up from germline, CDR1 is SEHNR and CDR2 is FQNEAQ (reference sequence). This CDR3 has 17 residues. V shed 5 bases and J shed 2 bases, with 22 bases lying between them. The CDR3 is CASSPTPGAGKAYEQYF. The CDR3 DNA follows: TGTGCCAGCAGCCCAACTCCAGGCGCGGGAAAGGCCTACGAGCAGTACTTC.

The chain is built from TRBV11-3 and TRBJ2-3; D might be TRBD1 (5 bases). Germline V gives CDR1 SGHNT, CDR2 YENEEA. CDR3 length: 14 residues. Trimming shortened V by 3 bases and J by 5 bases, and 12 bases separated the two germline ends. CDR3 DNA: TGTGCCAGCAGCTTCCAGGGTGGTGGAGATACGCAGTATTTT. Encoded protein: CASSFQGGGDTQYF.

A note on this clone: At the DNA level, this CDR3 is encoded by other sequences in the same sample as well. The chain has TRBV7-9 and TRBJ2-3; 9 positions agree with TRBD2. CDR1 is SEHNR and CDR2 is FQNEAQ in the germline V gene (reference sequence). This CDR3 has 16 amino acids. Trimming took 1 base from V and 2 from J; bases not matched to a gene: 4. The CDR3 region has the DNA TGTGCCAGCAGCTTAGGTTTAGCGGGAGCCACAGATACGCAGTATTTT. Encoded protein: CASSLGLAGATDTQYF.

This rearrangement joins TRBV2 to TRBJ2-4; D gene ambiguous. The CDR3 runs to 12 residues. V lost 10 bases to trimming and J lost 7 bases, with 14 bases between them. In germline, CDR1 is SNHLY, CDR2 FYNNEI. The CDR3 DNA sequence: TGTGCCACCTCACTCCTTTTTAACATTCAGTACTTC. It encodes CATSLLFNIQYF.

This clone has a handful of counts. CDR3 amino acids: CASSTPRVNTGELFF. In DNA form, the CDR3 reads TGTGCCAGCAGCACGCCGAGGGTGAACACCGGGGAGCTGTTTTTT. V and J are TRBV4-2 and TRBJ2-2; perhaps TRBD2 as D (5 bases). Trimming took off 5 bases at V and 1 base at J, with 11 bases between the two ends. Looked up from germline, CDR1 is LGHNA and CDR2 is YNFKEQ. This CDR3 spans 15 amino acids.

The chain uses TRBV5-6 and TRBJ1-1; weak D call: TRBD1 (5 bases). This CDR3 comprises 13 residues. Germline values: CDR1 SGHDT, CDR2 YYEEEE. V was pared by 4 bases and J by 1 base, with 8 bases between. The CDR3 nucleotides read TGTGCCAGCAGCGATCAGGGGAACACTGAAGCTTTCTTT. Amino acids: CASSDQGNTEAFF.

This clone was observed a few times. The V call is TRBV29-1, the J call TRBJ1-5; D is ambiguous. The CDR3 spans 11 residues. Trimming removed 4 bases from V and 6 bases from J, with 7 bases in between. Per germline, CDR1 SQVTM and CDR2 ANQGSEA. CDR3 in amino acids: CSVGEGQPQHF. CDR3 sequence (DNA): TGCAGCGTTGGGGAGGGTCAGCCCCAGCATTTT.

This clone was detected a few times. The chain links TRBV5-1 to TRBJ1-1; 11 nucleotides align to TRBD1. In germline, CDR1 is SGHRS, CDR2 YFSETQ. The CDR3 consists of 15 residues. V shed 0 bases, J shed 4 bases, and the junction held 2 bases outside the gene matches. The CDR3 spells CASSLEGQGGTEAFF. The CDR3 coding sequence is TGCGCCAGCAGCTTGGAGGGACAGGGGGGCACTGAAGCTTTCTTT. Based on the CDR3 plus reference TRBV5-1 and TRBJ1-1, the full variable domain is KAGVTQTPRYLIKTRGQQVTLSCSPISGHRSVSWYQQTPGQGLQFLFEYFSETQRNKGNFPGRFSGRQFSNSRSEMNVSTLELGDSALYLCASSLEGQGGTEAFFGQGTRLTVV.

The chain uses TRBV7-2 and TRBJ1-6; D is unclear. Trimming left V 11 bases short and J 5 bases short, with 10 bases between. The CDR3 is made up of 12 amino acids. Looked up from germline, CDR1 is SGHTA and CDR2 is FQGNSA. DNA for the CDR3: TGTGCCTCGGGTGGAAATAATTCACCCCTCCACTTT. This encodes CASGGNNSPLHF.

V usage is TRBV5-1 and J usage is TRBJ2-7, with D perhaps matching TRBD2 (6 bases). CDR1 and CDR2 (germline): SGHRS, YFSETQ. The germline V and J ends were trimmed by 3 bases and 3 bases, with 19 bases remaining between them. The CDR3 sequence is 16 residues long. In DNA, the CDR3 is TGCGCCAGCAGCTCAGGTGGAGGGGCGATGAACTACGAGCAGTACTTC. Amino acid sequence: CASSSGGGAMNYEQYF.

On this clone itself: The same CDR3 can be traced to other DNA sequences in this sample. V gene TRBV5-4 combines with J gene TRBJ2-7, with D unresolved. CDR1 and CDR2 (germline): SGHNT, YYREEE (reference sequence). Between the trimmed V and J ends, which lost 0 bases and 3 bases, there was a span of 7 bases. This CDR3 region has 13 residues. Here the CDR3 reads CASSLGQDYEQYF. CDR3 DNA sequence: TGTGCCAGCAGCTTGGGGCAAGACTACGAGCAGTACTTC.

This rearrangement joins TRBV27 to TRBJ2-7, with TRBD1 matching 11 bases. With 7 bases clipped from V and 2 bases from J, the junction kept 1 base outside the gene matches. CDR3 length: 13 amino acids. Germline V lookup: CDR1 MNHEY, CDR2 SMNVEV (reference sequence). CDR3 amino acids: CASTGQGAYEQYF. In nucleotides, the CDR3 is TGTGCCAGCACGGGACAGGGGGCCTACGAGCAGTACTTC.

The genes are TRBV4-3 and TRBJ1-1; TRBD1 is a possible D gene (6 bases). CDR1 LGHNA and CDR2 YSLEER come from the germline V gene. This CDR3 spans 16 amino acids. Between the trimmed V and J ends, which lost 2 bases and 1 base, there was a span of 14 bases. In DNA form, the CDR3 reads TGCGCCAGCAGCCAAACCTACAGGGAACGGAACACTGAAGCTTTCTTT. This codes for CASSQTYRERNTEAFF.